The 15 T cell receptor beta chains listed next were all sequenced from one sample in a study of cytotoxic CD8 clonotypes in ibrutinib-treated CLL. Measured with immunoSEQ multiplex PCR; TCRdb has only the in-frame clones, and not every one. The profile covers 19,000 or so clones, with about 84% appearing a single time and under 7% taken by the ten largest. Specimen: PBMCs, collected before ibrutinib treatment. These receptors came from a human donor with chronic lymphocytic leukemia.

The CDR3 sequence is CASSRGQGKYGYTF. CDR3 nucleotide sequence: TGTGCCAGCAGTCGAGGACAGGGGAAGTATGGCTACACCTTC. The genes are TRBV6-5 and TRBJ1-2; TRBD1 matches at 9 bases. Germline V gives CDR1 MNHEY, CDR2 SVGAGI. V shed 5 bases and J 5 bases; nucleotides not matched to a gene: 6. The CDR3 is 14 amino acids.

In the case of this clone: Other DNA sequences within the sample encode an identical CDR3. This chain links TRBV18 with TRBJ1-1, with a possible D match to TRBD1 (5 bases). Per the germline V gene, CDR1 is KGHSH and CDR2 is LQKENI. Trimming took off 3 bases at V and 3 bases at J, with 14 bases between the two ends. The CDR3 runs to 15 residues. In DNA form, the CDR3 reads TGTGCCAGCTCACCTCTTCAGGGATCGGACACTGAAGCTTTCTTT. Its translation: CASSPLQGSDTEAFF.

The chain uses TRBV5-4 and TRBJ1-1; 10 positions match TRBD1. V trimming: 0 bases; J trimming: 3 bases; junction bases outside the gene matches: 2. The CDR3 consists of 15 residues. Germline loops: CDR1 SGHNT, CDR2 YYREEE (reference sequence). The CDR3 bases are TGTGCCAGCAGCTTGGGAGGGACAGGGGACACTGAAGCTTTCTTT. Amino acids: CASSLGGTGDTEAFF.

The chain combines TRBV5-4 with TRBJ2-3; the D call may be TRBD1 or TRBD2 (5 bases each). V lost 4 bases and J lost 2, with 14 bases in between. The CDR3 contains 15 residues. The germline V gene has CDR1 SGHNT and CDR2 YYREEE (reference sequence). CDR3 loop: CASSGPGPNTDTQYF. In DNA form, the CDR3 reads TGTGCCAGCAGCGGACCGGGACCAAACACAGATACGCAGTATTTT.

This clone has just one count. The gene calls are TRBV18 and TRBJ1-2; D is possibly TRBD1 (5 bases). The CDR3 loop spans 14 amino acids. Trimming cost V 3 bases and J 3 bases, with 11 bases left between them. Germline V gene sequence: CDR1 KGHSH, CDR2 LQKENI. As DNA, the CDR3 is TGTGCCAGCTCACCCGTGACAGCAGACTATGGCTACACCTTC. It translates to CASSPVTADYGYTF.

The V and J genes are TRBV7-2 and TRBJ2-3, with TRBD2 matching over 9 bases. The germline CDR1 and CDR2 sequences are SGHTA and FQGNSA. The CDR3 totals 16 residues. Unmatched junction bases numbered 8, after V lost 5 bases and J lost 2 bases. CDR3 amino acids: CASSPLAGPITDTQYF. The DNA for the CDR3 is TGTGCCAGCAGCCCCCTAGCGGGGCCGATCACAGATACGCAGTATTTT. Full variable domain (rest looked up from reference TRBV7-2 and TRBJ2-3): GAGVSQSPSNKVTEKGKDVELRCDPISGHTALYWYRQSLGQGLEFLIYFQGNSAPDKSGLPSDRFSAERTGGSVSTLTIQRTQQEDSAVYLCASSPLAGPITDTQYFGPGTRLTVL.

V and J are TRBV4-3 and TRBJ1-2; 7 nucleotides line up with TRBD1. This CDR3 comprises 13 residues. The V segment lost 5 bases and the J segment 6 bases; nucleotides outside the gene matches: 6. CDR1 LGHNA and CDR2 YSLEER come from the germline V gene. CDR3 residues: CASSKTGWDGYTF. The CDR3 region has the DNA TGCGCCAGCAGCAAGACAGGGTGGGATGGCTACACCTTC.

The V and J genes are TRBV5-6 and TRBJ2-3; 7 bases line up with TRBD2. Germline V gene sequence: CDR1 SGHDT, CDR2 YYEEEE. The CDR3 spans 15 residues. After removal of 5 bases from V and 2 bases from J, the junction contained 8 bases not matched to a gene. The CDR3 loop reads CASRQSGNLTDTQYF. CDR3 coding DNA: TGTGCCAGCAGACAAAGCGGGAATCTCACAGATACGCAGTATTTT. Full variable domain (missing parts from reference TRBV5-6 and TRBJ2-3): DAGVTQSPTHLIKTRGQQVTLRCSPKSGHDTVSWYQQALGQGPQFIFQYYEEEERQRGNFPDRFSGHQFPNYSSELNVNALLLGDSALYLCASRQSGNLTDTQYFGPGTRLTVL.

The rearrangement joins TRBV2 to TRBJ1-2; a weak D match, TRBD1 (6 bases). The CDR3 covers 14 residues. The V and J ends lost 6 bases and 7 bases respectively, with 18 bases between them. CDR1 is SNHLY, CDR2 FYNNEI, per germline. The CDR3 protein is CASRGRGPPGGYTF. CDR3 DNA: TGTGCCAGCAGGGGCAGGGGACCCCCTGGTGGCTACACCTTC.

This chain uses TRBV6-5 with TRBJ2-7; 8 positions agree with TRBD1. Germline V gives CDR1 MNHEY, CDR2 SVGAGI. J gave up 2 bases and V 2 bases, and 5 bases lay outside the gene matches. This CDR3 has 15 amino acids. The CDR3 here is CASSYTGTGTYEQYF. The CDR3 nucleotides read TGTGCCAGCAGTTACACCGGGACAGGAACCTACGAGCAGTACTTC.

V and J are TRBV27 and TRBJ2-3; 7 bases line up with TRBD1. The length of the CDR3 is 14 residues. With V trimmed by 3 bases and J by 6 bases, 6 bases remained unmatched. The germline CDR1 and CDR2 sequences are MNHEY and SMNVEV (reference sequence). The chain's CDR3 is CASSFHDREDTQYF. The CDR3 coding sequence is TGTGCCAGCAGTTTCCACGACAGGGAGGATACGCAGTATTTT.

The chain joins TRBV4-1 to TRBJ2-3; 11 bases map to TRBD1. V was pared by 2 bases and J by 4 bases, with 11 bases of the junction left unmatched. There are 18 residues in the CDR3. Looked up from germline, CDR1 is MGHRA and CDR2 is YSYEKL. CDR3 region: CASSQIRDRGGTADTQYF. Written as DNA, the CDR3 is TGCGCCAGCAGCCAAATCCGGGACAGGGGGGGTACGGCAGATACGCAGTATTTT.

The chain carries TRBV13 and TRBJ2-7; 15 nucleotides align to TRBD2. The CDR3 sequence is 16 residues long. Germline values: CDR1 PRHDT, CDR2 FYEKMQ (reference sequence). After removal of 5 bases from V and 5 bases from J, the junction contained 7 bases not matched to a gene. In DNA, the CDR3 is TGTGCCAGCAGCCTGGGACTAGCGGGGGGTGTACACGAGCAGTACTTC. This translates into CASSLGLAGGVHEQYF.

The V call is TRBV19, the J call TRBJ1-2; D perhaps matches TRBD1 (6 bases). Trimming pared 5 bases from V and 8 bases from J, leaving 18 bases between. Germline values: CDR1 LNHDA, CDR2 SQIVND (reference sequence). The CDR3 length is 14 residues. CDR3 amino acids: CASSARGRSEGYTF. The CDR3 DNA reads TGTGCCAGTAGTGCCCGGGGGCGCTCGGAGGGCTACACCTTC.

The rearrangement uses TRBV18 and TRBJ2-5; 9 bases map to TRBD1. The V and J ends lost 2 bases and 6 bases, in that order; junction bases with no gene match: 13. The CDR3 has 17 residues. Germline V gene data show CDR1 as KGHSH and CDR2 as LQKENI. For the CDR3, the DNA is TGTGCCAGCTCACCATGGGACAGACAGGGGGGTGTGAAGACCCAGTACTTC. Protein: CASSPWDRQGGVKTQYF.